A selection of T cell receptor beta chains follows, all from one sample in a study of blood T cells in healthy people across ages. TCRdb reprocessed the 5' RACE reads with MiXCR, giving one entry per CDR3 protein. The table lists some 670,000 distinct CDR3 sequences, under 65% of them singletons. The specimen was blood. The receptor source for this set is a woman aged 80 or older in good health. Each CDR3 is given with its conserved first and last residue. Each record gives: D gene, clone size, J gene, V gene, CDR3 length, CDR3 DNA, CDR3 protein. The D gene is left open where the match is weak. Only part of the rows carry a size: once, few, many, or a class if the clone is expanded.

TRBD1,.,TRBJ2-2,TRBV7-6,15,TGTGCCAGCAGCTCAGACAGGGGGGTTTCCGGGGAGCTGTTTTTT,CASSSDRGVSGELFF
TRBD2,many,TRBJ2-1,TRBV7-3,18,TGTGCCAGCAGCTTGGGAATGGGACTAGCGGGGGGATACAATGAGCAGTTCTTC,CASSLGMGLAGGYNEQFF
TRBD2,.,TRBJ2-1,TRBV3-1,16,TGTGCCAGCAGCCTCATCCACCGGGCTAGCGGGAATGAGCAGTTCTTC,CASSLIHRASGNEQFF
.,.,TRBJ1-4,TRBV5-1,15,TGCGCCAGCAGCTTGGGTGGCGGTGAGAATGAAAAACTGTTTTTT,CASSLGGGENEKLFF
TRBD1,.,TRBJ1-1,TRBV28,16,TGTGCCAGCAGTTTCCCTCCCCCCGGGCAGGGGGACGAAGCTTTCTTT,CASSFPPPGQGDEAFF
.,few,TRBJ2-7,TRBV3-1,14,TGTGCCAGCAGCCAAGCTGGGGGGCTCTACGAGCAGTACTTC,CASSQAGGLYEQYF
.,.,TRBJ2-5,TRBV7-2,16,TGTGCCAGCAGCTTTGGGATAACAGGGAACCAAGAGACCCAGTACTTC,CASSFGITGNQETQYF
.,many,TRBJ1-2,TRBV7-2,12,TGTGCCAGCAGCGCCAGACAGTATGGCTACACCTTC,CASSARQYGYTF
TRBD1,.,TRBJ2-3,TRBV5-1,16,TGCGCCAGCAGCTTGGCCATCGGACAGGGAGGAGATACGCAGTATTTT,CASSLAIGQGGDTQYF
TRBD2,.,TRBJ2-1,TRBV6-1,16,TGTGCCAGCAGTTTCCGGGGGGAGCGGTATTACAATGAGCAGTTCTTC,CASSFRGERYYNEQFF
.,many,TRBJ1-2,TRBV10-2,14,TGCGCCAGCAGTGCTTCAGGCGACAAGGGGGGCTACACCTTC,CASSASGDKGGYTF
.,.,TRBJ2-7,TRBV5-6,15,TGTGCCAGCAGCTTCCTCCCCCACGAAGGCTACGAGCAGTACTTC,CASSFLPHEGYEQYF
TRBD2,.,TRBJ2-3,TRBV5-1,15,TGCGCCAGCAGCTGCGGACTAGCGGACACAGATACGCAGTATTTT,CASSCGLADTDTQYF
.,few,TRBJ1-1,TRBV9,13,TGTGCCAGCAGCGGGCCCTATTTCACTGAAGCTTTCTTT,CASSGPYFTEAFF
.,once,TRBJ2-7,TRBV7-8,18,TGTGCCAGCAGCTTAGAGGCCAGACCCACTTCCATTACCTACGAGCAGTACTTC,CASSLEARPTSITYEQYF
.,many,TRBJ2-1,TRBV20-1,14,TGCAGTGCCCTCCTCGGGGGTAGTCTCAATGAGCAGTTCTTC,CSALLGGSLNEQFF
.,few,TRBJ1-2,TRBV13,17,TGTGCCAGCAGCTTAGCCCCTACCAGGGAATTAGACTATGGCTACACCTTC,CASSLAPTRELDYGYTF
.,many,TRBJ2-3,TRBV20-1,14,TGCAGTGCTAGAGTAGCGACTAGCACAGATACGCAGTATTTT,CSARVATSTDTQYF
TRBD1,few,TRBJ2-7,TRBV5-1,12,TGCGCCAGCAGCCAGGGGGTCTACGGGCAGTACTTC,CASSQGVYGQYF
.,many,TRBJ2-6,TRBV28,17,TGTGCCAGCAGTTTGTCAACGCCGTCCTCTGGGGCCAACGTCCTGACTTTC,CASSLSTPSSGANVLTF
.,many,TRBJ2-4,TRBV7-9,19,TGTGCCAGCAGTCGCGGGGAGTTCTCCGGTAGCGGAGCCAAAAACATTCAGTACTTC,CASSRGEFSGSGAKNIQYF
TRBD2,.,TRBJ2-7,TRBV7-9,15,TGTGCCAGCAGCCACATAGCGGGAGCCGACTACGAGCAGTACTTC,CASSHIAGADYEQYF
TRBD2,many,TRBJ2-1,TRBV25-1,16,TGTGCCAGCAGTGAATGGGGTAGCGGGGCCAACAATGAGCAGTTCTTC,CASSEWGSGANNEQFF
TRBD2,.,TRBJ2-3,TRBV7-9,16,TGTGCCAGCAGCGTCTCTAGCGGGGGACGCACAGATACGCAGTATTTT,CASSVSSGGRTDTQYF
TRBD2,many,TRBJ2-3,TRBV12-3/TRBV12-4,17,TGTGCCAGCAGTTTAGCGCGGCTAGCGGGCAGCACAGATACGCAGTATTTT,CASSLARLAGSTDTQYF
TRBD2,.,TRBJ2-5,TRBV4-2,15,TGTGCCAGCAGCCAAGCTAGCGGGGTTGGGGAGACCCAGTACTTC,CASSQASGVGETQYF
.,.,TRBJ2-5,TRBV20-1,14,TGCAGTGCTAGTTTGGGACACGGCCAAGAGACCCAGTACTTC,CSASLGHGQETQYF
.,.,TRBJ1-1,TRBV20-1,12,TGCAGGGCCGCCACCAGGGTCACTGAAGCTTTCTTT,CRAATRVTEAFF
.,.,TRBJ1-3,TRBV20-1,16,TGCAGTGCTAGAGACTTAGTTGGAAAATCTGGAAACACCATATATTTT,CSARDLVGKSGNTIYF
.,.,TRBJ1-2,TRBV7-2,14,TGTGCCAGCAGCAGACCGGAAATAATCTATGGCTACACCTTC,CASSRPEIIYGYTF
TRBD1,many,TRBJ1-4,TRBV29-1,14,TGCAGCGTTCCAGGGGGCATCACTAATGAAAAACTGTTTTTT,CSVPGGITNEKLFF
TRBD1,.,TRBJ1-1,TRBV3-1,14,TGTGCCAGCAGCCGACAGGGATCCGACACTGAAGCTTTCTTT,CASSRQGSDTEAFF
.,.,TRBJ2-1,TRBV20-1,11,TGCAGTACTAGGGAAGAGAATGAGCAGTTCTTC,CSTREENEQFF
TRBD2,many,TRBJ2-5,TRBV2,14,TGTGCCAGCACCAGACTAGCGGGTCAAGAGACCCAGTACTTC,CASTRLAGQETQYF
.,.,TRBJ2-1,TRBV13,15,TGTGCCAGCAGCCAGAGGGATATTGGATACAATGAGCAGTTCTTC,CASSQRDIGYNEQFF
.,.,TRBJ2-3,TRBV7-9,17,TGTGCCAGCAGCTCTCATCGCTCCCCAGGGGGCACAGATACGCAGTATTTT,CASSSHRSPGGTDTQYF
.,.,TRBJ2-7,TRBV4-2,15,TGTGCCAGCAGCCACCAGACAAGGGCCCGCCACGAGCAGTACTTC,CASSHQTRARHEQYF
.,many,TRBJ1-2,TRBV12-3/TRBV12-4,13,TGTGCCAGCAGCCCTGACACGGACTATGGCTACACCTTC,CASSPDTDYGYTF
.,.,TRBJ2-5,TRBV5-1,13,TGCGCCAGCAGACGATCCGGGACAAAGGCCCAGTACTTC,CASRRSGTKAQYF
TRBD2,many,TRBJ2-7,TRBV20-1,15,TGCAGTGCTAGTGGGGGACTAGCGGCCTCCTACGAGCAGTACTTC,CSASGGLAASYEQYF
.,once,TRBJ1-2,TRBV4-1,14,TGCGCCAGCAGCCGCGACCATAGTTACTATGGCTACACCTTC,CASSRDHSYYGYTF
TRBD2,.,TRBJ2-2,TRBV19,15,TGTGCCAGTAGTCATAGCGGGAGTCAGACCGGGGAGCTGTTTTTT,CASSHSGSQTGELFF
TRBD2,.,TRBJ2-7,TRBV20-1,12,TGCAGTGCGACACGGGGGGGGTACGAGCAGTACTTC,CSATRGGYEQYF
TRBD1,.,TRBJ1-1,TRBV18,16,TGTGCCAGCTCACAGATAGAGACAGGGATGAACACTGAAGCTTTCTTT,CASSQIETGMNTEAFF
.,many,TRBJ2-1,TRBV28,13,TGTGCCAGCGGCTCGGGGGCCTACAATGAGCAGTTCTTC,CASGSGAYNEQFF
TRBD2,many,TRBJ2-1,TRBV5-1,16,TGCGCCAGCAGCGGAGGACTAGCGGGGGTCTACAATGAGCAGTTCTTC,CASSGGLAGVYNEQFF
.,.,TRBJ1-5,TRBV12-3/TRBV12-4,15,TGTGCCAGCAGTTTAGGACGGACTGGAATCTATCCCCAGCATTTT,CASSLGRTGIYPQHF
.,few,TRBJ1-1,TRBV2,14,TGTGCCAGAGTTAACAGGGATCTAGGCACTGAAGCTTTCTTT,CARVNRDLGTEAFF
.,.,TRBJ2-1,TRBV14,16,TGTGCCAGCAGCCATTCTCGCGGGATAGCCTACAATGAGCAGTTCTTC,CASSHSRGIAYNEQFF
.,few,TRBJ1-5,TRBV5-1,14,TGCGCCAGCAGCTTGCAGTTAAGCAATCAGCCCCAGCATTTT,CASSLQLSNQPQHF
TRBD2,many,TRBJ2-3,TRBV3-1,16,TGTGCCAGCAGCCAAGCGGGAGGAAATTTGCTCGATACGCAGTATTTT,CASSQAGGNLLDTQYF
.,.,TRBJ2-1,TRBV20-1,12,TGCAGTGCTAGTCAAGGGAACAATGAGCAGTTCTTC,CSASQGNNEQFF
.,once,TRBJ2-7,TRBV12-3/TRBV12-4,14,TGTGCCAGCAGGTCGTCAAGGCAGGCCTACGAGCAGTACTTC,CASRSSRQAYEQYF
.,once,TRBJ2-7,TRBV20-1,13,TGCAGTGCTAGAGATCGTAAGGGGGGAGAGCAGTACTTC,CSARDRKGGEQYF
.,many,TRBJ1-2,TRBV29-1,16,TGCAGCGTTGAAAAAGGGACGGAACAACTTAACTATGGCTACACCTTC,CSVEKGTEQLNYGYTF